The 4 T cell receptor beta chains in this list originate from one sample, sequenced in a study of blood T cell repertoires in COVID-19. Method: immunoSEQ multiplex PCR; TCRdb's copy keeps in-frame clones and lacks some. The sample shows 350,000 or so clones, about 92% of them seen only once. The specimen sequenced was peripheral blood. The receptors were sampled from a woman in her sixties or seventies with COVID-19, enrolled during active disease.

V and J are TRBV27 and TRBJ2-7; D is undetermined. Germline V gene data show CDR1 as MNHEY and CDR2 as SMNVEV (reference sequence). V was shortened by 5 bases and J by 0 bases, with 14 bases between the two germline ends. The CDR3 extends over 15 amino acids. This CDR3 is CASSPVNFGSYEQYF. CDR3 DNA: TGTGCCAGCAGTCCGGTTAACTTTGGCTCCTACGAGCAGTACTTC.

The chain combines TRBV12-3 or TRBV12-4 with TRBJ2-7; 9 nucleotides agree with TRBD1. Trimming at V came to 6 bases and at J to 2 bases, leaving 2 bases not matched to a gene. The CDR3 contains 13 residues. DNA of the CDR3: TGTGCCAGCAGGGGGACAGGGACCTACGAGCAGTACTTC. Its translation is CASRGTGTYEQYF.

The chain links TRBV6-5 to TRBJ1-2, with D possibly matching TRBD1 (5 bases). With 10 bases removed from V and 8 bases from J, the gap between germline ends came to 20 bases. This CDR3 contains 13 residues. The germline V gene encodes CDR1 MNHEY and CDR2 SVGAGI. The CDR3 DNA sequence: TGTGCCACAGGACATCTTGGCTTCGAGGGCTACACCTTC. Protein sequence: CATGHLGFEGYTF.

DNA of the CDR3: TGTGCCAGCAGCTCCCCGACAGATCTCGTTAATGAAAAACTGTTTTTT. The encoded protein is CASSSPTDLVNEKLFF. The V call is TRBV7-8, the J call TRBJ1-4; D is perhaps TRBD1 (5 bases). The germline gives CDR1 SGHVS, CDR2 FQNEAQ. Trimming left V 4 bases short and J 4 bases short, with 16 bases between. The length of the CDR3 is 16 residues.